Many counts were recorded for the clone carrying this TCR beta chain. This sample was taken from a study of cytomegalovirus exposure and HLA in healthy donors. V lost 6 bases and J lost 5; bases outside the gene matches: 6. Germline lookup yields CDR1 MNHNY and CDR2 SVGAGI (reference sequence). The CDR3 length is 13 residues. The PCR used 60 Vbeta and 13 Jbeta primers. Clones were read by immunoSEQ multiplex PCR, and TCRdb kept only the in-frame ones, dropping some. Among 95,000 to 100,000 clones listed, roughly a tenth were seen once. V and J are TRBV6-6 and TRBJ2-5; 7 bases are a match to TRBD2. The sequencing sample was made of PBMCs. The source of this sequence is a middle-aged man in good health and CMV-seropositive. The DNA for the CDR3 is TGTGCCAGCAGCTTGACTAGCTGGGAGACCCAGTACTTC. Translating it yields CASSLTSWETQYF.